One TCR beta chain is described in this entry. The record originates from a study of control samples from healthy donors and cancer patients. The CDR3 is 16 residues long. V was cut by 4 bases and J by 1 base, with 16 bases left in between. Germline CDR1 reads MNHNY; CDR2 reads SVGAGI (reference sequence). Sequenced by immunoSEQ multiplex PCR; TCRdb stores in-frame clones only, minus some. Seen here are some 99,000 clones, 75% to 90% observed once, and the top ten hold around 17%. The V call is TRBV6-6, the J call TRBJ1-1; weak D call: TRBD1 (5 bases). Source material: blood. The receptor was isolated from a woman in her forties or fifties in good health. As DNA, the CDR3 is TGTGCCAGCAGTTTTGGCGAGGGACGGACGAACACTGAAGCTTTCTTT. The encoded protein is CASSFGEGRTNTEAFF.